Listed below are T cell receptor beta chains from one sample, sequenced in a study of cytomegalovirus exposure and HLA in healthy donors. The repertoire was sequenced with immunoSEQ multiplex PCR; TCRdb's copy has only in-frame clones and lacks some. Of about 72,000 clones detected, roughly 94% appear once; the ten largest clones hold 0.5% to 0.65%. The source material was PBMCs. The receptors shown here come from a woman younger than 30 in good health and CMV-seronegative. Each CDR3 is given with its conserved first and last residue. Fields, in order: clone size, J gene, V gene, D gene, CDR3 DNA, CDR3 protein. D genes are given only for firm matches. The size entry is marked missing in some rows and otherwise reads once, few, many or a size class.

>.|TRBJ2-3|TRBV4-2|TRBD2
TGTGCCAGCAGCCAAGAAGCGACTAGCGGGGCAGATACGCAGTATTTT
CASSQEATSGADTQYF
>.|TRBJ2-5|TRBV7-9|.
TGTGCCAGCAGCGTCGGACAGTATGAGACCCAGTACTTC
CASSVGQYETQYF
>.|TRBJ2-7|TRBV28|.
TGTGCCAGCAGCACTACCTCCTACGAGCAGTACTTC
CASSTTSYEQYF
>.|TRBJ1-5|TRBV19|.
TGTGCCAGTAGCCTCGGGAGGAGCAATCAGCCCCAGCATTTT
CASSLGRSNQPQHF
>.|TRBJ2-7|TRBV6-6|TRBD1
TGTGCCAGCAGTTACTCGGAAGGGGGCAACTACGAGCAGTACTTC
CASSYSEGGNYEQYF
>.|TRBJ2-3|TRBV2|.
TGTGCCAGCAGCGTAGGCGGGGGCAGCACAGATACGCAGTATTTT
CASSVGGGSTDTQYF
>.|TRBJ1-5|TRBV4-3|TRBD1
TGCGCCAGCAGCCCGAACCGGGACAGGGGGACAAATCAGCCCCAGCATTTT
CASSPNRDRGTNQPQHF
>.|TRBJ2-1|TRBV5-1|.
TGCGCCAGCAGCTTGAGTTCAGGATACAATGAGCAGTTCTTC
CASSLSSGYNEQFF
>.|TRBJ2-7|TRBV19|.
TGTGCCAGTAGTATAGGGGGGCGCAGGTACGAGCAGTACTTC
CASSIGGRRYEQYF
>.|TRBJ2-3|TRBV9|.
TGTGCCAGCAGCCTCAGTTGGGGGGGGCCAGATACGCAGTATTTT
CASSLSWGGPDTQYF
>once|TRBJ1-2|TRBV18|.
TGTGCCAGCTCACCCGGAGGGTCCGGAGACTATGGCTACACCTTC
CASSPGGSGDYGYTF
>.|TRBJ1-2|TRBV6-1|.
TGTGCCAGCAACCTAAGACACAACCTCCCTTATGGCTACACCTTC
CASNLRHNLPYGYTF
>.|TRBJ2-4|TRBV7-3|.
TGTGCCAGCAGCTTGGTGGGTGGGGGCCCCGACGGCATTCAGTACTTC
CASSLVGGGPDGIQYF
>.|TRBJ1-4|TRBV5-1|.
TGCGCCAGCAGCCCGACAACGGGGAATGAAAAACTGTTTTTT
CASSPTTGNEKLFF
>.|TRBJ2-1|TRBV7-8|TRBD2
TGTGCCAGCAGCTCCGGACTAGCGGGGGCCTTAATATACAATGAGCAGTTCTTC
CASSSGLAGALIYNEQFF
>.|TRBJ2-6|TRBV6-6|TRBD2
TGTGCCAGCAGAAAGGGAGGGACTGGGGCCAACGTCCTGACTTTC
CASRKGGTGANVLTF
>once|TRBJ2-2|TRBV14|TRBD2
TGTGCCAGCAGCCGGGACTACGCGAACACCGGGGAGCTGTTTTTT
CASSRDYANTGELFF
>.|TRBJ1-1|TRBV2|.
TGTGCCAGCAGGGCGGACAGGAACACTGAAGCTTTCTTT
CASRADRNTEAFF
>few|TRBJ2-7|TRBV2|.
TGTGCCAGCAGTACAGGACACCCTGAGCAGTACTTC
CASSTGHPEQYF
>.|TRBJ2-7|TRBV6-5|TRBD1
TGTGCCAGCAGGGACAGGGGACCCTACGAGCAGTACTTC
CASRDRGPYEQYF
>.|TRBJ2-7|TRBV4-1|.
TGCGCCAGCAGCCAACCCGTCACAGCCGGGGACTACGAGCAGTACTTC
CASSQPVTAGDYEQYF
>.|TRBJ2-3|TRBV7-9|TRBD1
TGTGCCAGCAGCCCAGGTGGGACAGGGGTGCGCACAGATACGCAGTATTTT
CASSPGGTGVRTDTQYF
>.|TRBJ1-1|TRBV5-5|.
TGTGCCAGCAGCTTGATTGGGGGCTCCACTGAAGCTTTCTTT
CASSLIGGSTEAFF
>.|TRBJ1-3|TRBV9|TRBD1
TGTGCCAGCAGCGGGACAGGGTTCTCCTCTGGAAACACCATATATTTT
CASSGTGFSSGNTIYF
>.|TRBJ1-2|TRBV5-4|TRBD1
TGTGCCAGCAGCGTTTCCCCTGGGACAGGCTTTCCGTACACCTTC
CASSVSPGTGFPYTF
>.|TRBJ1-6|TRBV7-9|TRBD1
TGTGCCAGCAGCTTGGGGCAGGGGGGTTCACCCCTCCACTTT
CASSLGQGGSPLHF
>.|TRBJ2-7|TRBV7-2|.
TGTGCCAGCAGCTTAAGGACACCCTACGAGCAGTACTTC
CASSLRTPYEQYF
>few|TRBJ1-4|TRBV30|TRBD1
TGTGCCTGGAGTGGGGGACAGGGGTATGAAAAACTGTTTTTT
CAWSGGQGYEKLFF
>.|TRBJ2-7|TRBV18|.
TGTGCCAGCTCAGAACAGGGCTTCGGTGACGAGCAGTACTTC
CASSEQGFGDEQYF
>.|TRBJ2-7|TRBV28|TRBD2
TGTGCCAGCAGTTCGCTGCTGAGCGGGGGTGCCCCTGACGAGCAGTACTTC
CASSSLLSGGAPDEQYF
>.|TRBJ2-7|TRBV10-3|.
TGTGCCATCAGTGAGTCGAGCACCTCCTACGAGCAGTACTTC
CAISESSTSYEQYF